This record covers a single T cell receptor beta chain. Authors' methods: From reference gene primer amplification, estimates of nucleated cell counts were derived. Profiling relied on immunoSEQ multiplex PCR, and the TCRdb table lists in-frame clones only, not all of them. V and J calls and clone size are copied from that table; D and trimming were computed from the DNA. Here the sample spans about 32,000 clones, approximately 93% being singletons. This sample was taken from a study of blood T cell repertoires in COVID-19. The wider study: Sources were T cells, B-cell-depleted T cells, or PBMCs; the material itself was cDNA or gDNA.

Germline CDR1 reads MGHDK; CDR2 reads SYGVNS. The CDR3 runs to 15 residues. The ends lost 6 bases at V and 4 bases at J; junction bases unmatched: 7. The origin of this receptor is a male donor with active COVID-19. This rearrangement joins TRBV25-1 to TRBJ2-1; 9 positions match TRBD1. The sequenced sample was peripheral blood. The CDR3 DNA reads as TGTGCCAGCAGCCCCTCGGGACAGGGTTACAATGAGCAGTTCTTC. This encodes CASSPSGQGYNEQFF.